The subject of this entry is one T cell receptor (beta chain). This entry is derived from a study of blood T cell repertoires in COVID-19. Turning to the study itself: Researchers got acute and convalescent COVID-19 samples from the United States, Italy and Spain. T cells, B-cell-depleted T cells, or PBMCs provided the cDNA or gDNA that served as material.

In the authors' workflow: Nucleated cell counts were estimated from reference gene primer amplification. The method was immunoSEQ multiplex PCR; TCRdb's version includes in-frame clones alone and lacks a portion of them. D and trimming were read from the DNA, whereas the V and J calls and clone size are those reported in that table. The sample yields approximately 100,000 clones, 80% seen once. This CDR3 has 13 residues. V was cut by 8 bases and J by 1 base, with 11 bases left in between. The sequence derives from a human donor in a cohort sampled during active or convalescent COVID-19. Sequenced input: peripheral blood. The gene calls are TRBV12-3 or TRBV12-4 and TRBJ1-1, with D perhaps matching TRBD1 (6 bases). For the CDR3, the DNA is TGTGCCAGCCGCGGACAGAGGAACACTGAAGCTTTCTTT. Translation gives CASRGQRNTEAFF.